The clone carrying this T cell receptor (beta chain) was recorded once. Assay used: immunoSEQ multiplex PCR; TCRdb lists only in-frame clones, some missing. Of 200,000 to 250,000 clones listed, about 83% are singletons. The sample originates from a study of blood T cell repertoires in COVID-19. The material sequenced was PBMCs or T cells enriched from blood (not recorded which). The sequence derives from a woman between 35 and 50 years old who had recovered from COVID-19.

CDR3: CSGRGTSSTGELFF. CDR3 DNA: TGCAGCGGGCGGGGGACTAGTTCGACCGGGGAGCTGTTTTTT. This chain uses TRBV29-1 with TRBJ2-2; TRBD2 agrees at 8 bases. CDR3 length: 14 amino acids. The V gene's germline CDR1 is SQVTM and CDR2 ANQGSEA. V was pared by 7 bases and J by 5 bases, with 9 bases of the junction left unmatched.